The clone carrying this T cell receptor (beta chain) was observed a handful of times. The antigen is not known. The sample is drawn from a study of T cell repertoires in cytomegalovirus infection. Between the trimmed V and J ends, which lost 1 base and 6 bases, there was a span of 6 bases. From germline, CDR1 is DFQATT and CDR2 SNEGSKA (reference sequence). There are 11 residues in the CDR3. Study-level results: The ex vivo response showed dominance by HLA-C-restricted CMV-specific TCR beta clonotypes.

TCRdb processed the reads anew with MiXCR; each CDR3 protein has one entry. This table holds about 920,000 distinct CDR3 sequences, around 30% found once. This chain joins TRBV20-1 and TRBJ1-1; D unresolved. Sequencing used cultured CD8+ T cells from PBMCs, obtained from culture after CMV antigen stimulation. The source of this sequence is a human donor in good health (CMV status not recorded). Some clones in this sample may be carry-over from other donors' samples. DNA of the CDR3: TGCAGTGCTAGAGGGATGCCTGAAGCTTTCTTT. Encoded protein: CSARGMPEAFF.